This TCR beta chain was profiled in a study of T cell repertoires in cytomegalovirus infection. Regarding the study as a whole: HLA-C-restricted CMV-specific TCR beta clonotypes prevailed in the ex vivo response.

One entry per CDR3 protein results from TCRdb running MiXCR on the reads. Of under 850,000 distinct CDR3 sequences listed, approximately 34% are singletons. As for this clonotype: The antigen remains undetermined. As the CDR3 is not closed by the conserved phenylalanine or tryptophan, this likely results from a read error. No DNA is shown, since the ends of the CDR3 on it are uncertain; the CDR3 is the one TCRdb lists.

The germline V gene has CDR1 SGHAT and CDR2 FQDESV (reference sequence). The CDR3 has 15 amino acids, counting both end residues. The material sequenced was PBMCs. The clonotype comes from a human donor in good health (CMV status not recorded). Some clones in this sample may be carry-over from other donors' samples. The J gene is TRBJ2-1, the V gene TRBV11-1; TRBD2 is the table's D call and was not checked against the DNA. The chain's CDR3 is CASSIRLAGPNEQLL.